This T cell receptor (beta chain) comes out of a study of lymphopenia after photon versus proton radiotherapy. Findings of the study overall: Proton therapy kept repertoires fairly stable, unlike photons, which gained effector/memory cells. After lymphocyte nadir, photon-treated repertoires showed oligoclonal expansion, especially CD8+ Temra. In patients who died, overall survival fell as post-nadir TCR diversity dropped more. Authors raise, but do not show, better survival with proton therapy.

The table came from immunoSEQ multiplex PCR; TCRdb's copy has only in-frame clones and leaves some out. The sample includes approximately 150,000 clones, approximately 91% seen only once; the top ten take less than 6%. In regard to this clone: The antigen is unknown.

V lost 2 bases and J 6 bases, leaving 11 bases between the germline ends. The germline V gene has CDR1 MNHNY and CDR2 SVGAGI (reference sequence). This CDR3 spans 13 amino acids. The genes are TRBV6-6 and TRBJ2-7; D gene ambiguous. This TCR was recovered from a man aged 45-60 years with gastric cancer. The source was peripheral blood, collected from a patient treated with photon-based radiotherapy. CDR3 in amino acids: CASSYMAHGEQYF. The CDR3 DNA follows: TGTGCCAGCAGTTACATGGCCCACGGCGAGCAGTACTTC.